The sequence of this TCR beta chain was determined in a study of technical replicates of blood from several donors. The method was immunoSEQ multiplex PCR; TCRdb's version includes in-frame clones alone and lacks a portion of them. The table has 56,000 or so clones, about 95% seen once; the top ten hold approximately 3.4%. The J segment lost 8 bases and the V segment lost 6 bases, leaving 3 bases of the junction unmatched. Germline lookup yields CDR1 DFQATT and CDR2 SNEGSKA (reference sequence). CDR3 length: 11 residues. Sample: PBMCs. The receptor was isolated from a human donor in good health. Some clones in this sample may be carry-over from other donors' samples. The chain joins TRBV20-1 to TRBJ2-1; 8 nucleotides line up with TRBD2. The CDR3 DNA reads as TGCAGTGCCCCGGGGGGGGATGAGCAGTTCTTC. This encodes CSAPGGDEQFF.